This entry lists 4 T cell receptor beta chains sequenced from one sample in a study of blood T cell repertoires in COVID-19. Measured with immunoSEQ multiplex PCR; TCRdb has only the in-frame clones, and not every one. The data contain about 70,000 clones, about 80% of them singletons. The sequenced material came from peripheral blood. The receptors come from a man between 65 and 80 years old who had recovered from COVID-19.

V is TRBV10-1 and J is TRBJ2-5; 14 bases map to TRBD2. The CDR3 is 18 residues long. The germline gives CDR1 WNHNN, CDR2 SYGVQD (reference sequence). V shed 4 bases, J shed 5 bases, and the junction held 12 bases outside the gene matches. Written as DNA, the CDR3 is TGCGCCAGCAGTGTGGGGACTAGCGGGAGATCGTCGGCGGAGACCCAGTACTTC. It encodes CASSVGTSGRSSAETQYF.

The chain uses TRBV14 and TRBJ2-5; D remains unclear. Deletions cut 3 bases from V and 5 bases from J, with 13 bases between. Germline CDR1 and CDR2: SGHDN and FVKESK. There are 14 residues in the CDR3. The CDR3 nucleotides are TGTGCCAGCAGCCATACCTCCTTCGGGGAGACCCAGTACTTC. This codes for CASSHTSFGETQYF.

This clone rates as medium-sized. This chain connects TRBV2 to TRBJ2-2, with D possibly matching TRBD1 (6 bases). V shed 3 bases and J shed 1 base, with 15 bases lying between them. The germline CDR1 and CDR2 sequences are SNHLY and FYNNEI. This CDR3 region has 17 residues. CDR3 in DNA: TGTGCCAGCAGTGAGGGGGCTGCCGAAAAGAACACCGGGGAGCTGTTTTTT. Translation: CASSEGAAEKNTGELFF.

The chain joins TRBV5-1 to TRBJ2-2; a weak D match, TRBD2 (6 bases). The CDR3 loop spans 16 amino acids. The germline CDR1 and CDR2 sequences are SGHRS and YFSETQ. Trimming pared 2 bases from V and 1 base from J, leaving 12 bases between. CDR3 residues: CASSFGSGVNTGELFF. The DNA for the CDR3 is TGCGCCAGCAGCTTTGGATCGGGGGTGAACACCGGGGAGCTGTTTTTT.